This record looks at one TCR beta chain sequence and its context. The antigen is unknown. This sample was taken from a study of neoadjuvant nivolumab and ipilimumab in lung cancer. Study outcomes and limitations: Only two of four nivolumab-treated tumors gained richness and clonality by surgery.

The ends lost 5 bases at V and 5 bases at J; junction bases unmatched: 9. CDR1 and CDR2 (germline): KGHSH, LQKENI. The CDR3 is 15 amino acids. The assay was immunoSEQ multiplex PCR, and TCRdb's table has in-frame clones only and misses some. The table has under 50,000 clones, around 89% seen once; the top ten hold over 3.5%. The chain has TRBV18 and TRBJ2-7; TRBD1 matches 10 bases. The origin of this receptor is an adult with non-small cell lung cancer. Some clones in this sample may be carry-over from other donors' samples. The input for sequencing was blood, taken before neoadjuvant nivolumab, alone or with ipilimumab. CDR3 residues: CASSFTGTGVDEQYF. The CDR3 DNA is TGTGCCAGCTCATTTACCGGGACAGGGGTCGACGAGCAGTACTTC.